One and the same sample provided the 10 T cell receptor beta chains below, sequenced in a study of beta chain features in type 1 diabetes. Expressed TCRB transcripts were sequenced because the entire RNA isolate underwent reverse transcription. Data came from immunoSEQ multiplex PCR; TCRdb stores just in-frame clones and leaves some out. The sample records nearly 250,000 clones, about 63% being singletons. Sequences were obtained from naive CD4+ T cells from blood. The receptors were gathered from a man aged 30 to 39 in good health.

This chain connects TRBV7-9 to TRBJ2-1, with unresolved D. This CDR3 comprises 14 residues. Per the germline V gene, CDR1 is SEHNR and CDR2 is FQNEAQ (reference sequence). V was clipped by 2 bases and J by 0 bases, with 5 bases between them. CDR3 protein: CASSLSVSYNEQFF. The CDR3 bases are TGTGCCAGCAGCTTATCGGTCTCCTACAATGAGCAGTTCTTC.

V usage is TRBV13 and J usage is TRBJ2-5; unclear D gene. The V end lost 5 bases, the J end lost 1 base, and 14 bases lay between the germline ends. Germline CDR1 is PRHDT and CDR2 is FYEKMQ (reference sequence). The CDR3 contains 15 residues. The CDR3 loop reads CASSTSRWGQETQYF. DNA for the CDR3: TGTGCCAGCAGCACCTCTAGGTGGGGCCAAGAGACCCAGTACTTC.

V is TRBV29-1 and J is TRBJ2-5; 9 bases agree with TRBD2. V was pared by 6 bases and J by 6 bases, with 14 bases of the junction left unmatched. The CDR3 runs 15 residues. Germline V gene lookup returns CDR1 SQVTM and CDR2 ANQGSEA. DNA for the CDR3: TGCAGCGTCCGGCCCCCAGCGGGGGGTGGGAAGACCCAGTACTTC. It yields the protein CSVRPPAGGGKTQYF. Complete variable domain (other parts from reference TRBV29-1 and TRBJ2-5): SAVISQKPSRDICQRGTSLTIQCQVDSQVTMMFWYRQQPGQSLTLIATANQGSEATYESGFVIDKFPISRPNLTFSTLTVSNMSPEDSSIYLCSVRPPAGGGKTQYFGPGTRLLVL.

The gene calls are TRBV29-1 and TRBJ2-5, with TRBD2 matching over 7 bases. The CDR3 sequence is 13 residues long. Per germline, CDR1 SQVTM and CDR2 ANQGSEA. J was trimmed by 5 bases and V by 3 bases; bases with no gene match: 6. The CDR3 loop is CSVEEAGVETQYF. CDR3 DNA sequence: TGCAGCGTTGAGGAGGCGGGGGTGGAGACCCAGTACTTC.

V gene TRBV30 combines with J gene TRBJ1-2, with 8 bases identical to TRBD1. The CDR3 extends over 16 amino acids. The germline CDR1 and CDR2 sequences are GTSNPN and SVGIG (reference sequence). V trimming: 0 bases; J trimming: 4 bases; junction bases outside the gene matches: 10. The CDR3 region has the DNA TGTGCCTGGAGTGTACCTTATGGGACAGGAGGCTATGGCTACACCTTC. Its protein is CAWSVPYGTGGYGYTF.

This chain connects TRBV7-2 to TRBJ1-2; perhaps TRBD1 as D (6 bases). The CDR3 totals 13 residues. Germline CDR1 is SGHTA and CDR2 is FQGNSA. V lost 5 bases to trimming and J lost 5 bases, with 12 bases between them. The CDR3 nucleotides are TGTGCCAGCAGCGCGGGACACGGGTATGGCTACACCTTC. Protein: CASSAGHGYGYTF.

The chain combines TRBV9 with TRBJ2-1, with D possibly TRBD2 on 7 matching bases. Germline loops: CDR1 SGDLS, CDR2 YYNGEE. The V end lost 3 bases, the J end lost 7 bases, and 23 bases lay between the germline ends. The CDR3 covers 17 residues. Here the CDR3 reads CASSAPSTPGGNNEQFF. CDR3 nucleotide sequence: TGTGCCAGCAGCGCCCCCTCAACGCCGGGGGGCAATAATGAGCAGTTCTTC.

J is TRBJ2-6 and V is TRBV9; no clear D. CDR1 is SGDLS and CDR2 is YYNGEE in the germline V gene. This CDR3 has 14 amino acids. Trimming left V 3 bases short and J 4 bases short, with 8 bases between. The CDR3 reads CASSATVGANVLTF. DNA for the CDR3: TGTGCCAGCAGCGCAACGGTGGGGGCCAACGTCCTGACTTTC.

The sample holds a few counts of this clone. The J gene is TRBJ2-6, the V gene TRBV25-1; D is uncertain. CDR1 is MGHDK, CDR2 SYGVNS, per germline. Trimming left V 0 bases short and J 0 bases short, with 6 bases between. There are 16 residues in the CDR3. This chain's CDR3 is CASSEYWLSGANVLTF. The CDR3 DNA reads as TGTGCCAGCAGTGAATATTGGCTCTCTGGGGCCAACGTCCTGACTTTC.

This CDR3 is CASSLGLANNEQFF. For the CDR3, the DNA is TGTGCCAGCAGCCTGGGACTAGCGAACAATGAGCAGTTCTTC. The chain uses TRBV5-4 and TRBJ2-1, with TRBD2 matching 10 bases. The germline CDR1 and CDR2 sequences are SGHNT and YYREEE (reference sequence). The CDR3 length is 14 residues. Trimming at V came to 4 bases and at J to 5 bases, leaving 3 bases not matched to a gene.